These 21 T cell receptor beta chains were all obtained from the same sample, sequenced in a study of cytomegalovirus exposure and HLA in healthy donors. The PCR made use of 60 Vbeta and 13 Jbeta primers. Produced via immunoSEQ multiplex PCR; TCRdb's table is partial and in-frame only. In total, the table holds 55,000 to 65,000 clones. Source material: PBMCs. These receptors originate from a woman younger than 35 in good health and CMV-seronegative.

This chain links TRBV25-1 with TRBJ1-3; D gene unclear. The CDR3 covers 15 residues. V was pared by 3 bases and J by 0 bases, with 9 bases between. Germline CDR1 and CDR2: MGHDK and SYGVNS. DNA of the CDR3: TGTGCCAGCAGTGATCGCGGGAGCTCTGGAAACACCATATATTTT. It codes for CASSDRGSSGNTIYF.

The chain links TRBV4-1 to TRBJ2-3, with 10 bases fitting TRBD2. Germline CDR1 and CDR2: MGHRA and YSYEKL. This CDR3 is 15 amino acids long. V was clipped by 1 base and J by 4 bases; unmatched bases: 2. The CDR3 region is CASSQGLAGADTQYF. The CDR3 region has the DNA TGCGCCAGCAGCCAAGGGCTAGCGGGAGCAGATACGCAGTATTTT.

The gene calls are TRBV19 and TRBJ1-5; maybe TRBD1 (5 bases). The length of the CDR3 is 16 residues. Germline V CDR1 and CDR2: LNHDA, SQIVND (reference sequence). Trimming pared 3 bases from V and 4 bases from J, leaving 16 bases between. CDR3 loop: CASSMVGRGLNQPQHF. CDR3 DNA sequence: TGTGCCAGTAGTATGGTCGGAAGGGGACTAAATCAGCCCCAGCATTTT.

The chain uses TRBV7-6 and TRBJ2-5; TRBD2 matches at 9 bases. V gave up 5 bases and J gave up 4 bases; unmatched junction bases: 8. The CDR3 is made up of 15 amino acids. CDR1 and CDR2 from the germline V gene are SGHVS and FNYEAQ. This CDR3 is CASSPGLASRETQYF. The CDR3 region has the DNA TGTGCCAGCAGCCCAGGACTAGCGTCGAGAGAGACCCAGTACTTC.

The rearrangement links TRBV28 to TRBJ1-5; no reliable D call. The length of the CDR3 is 14 residues. Trimming cost V 5 bases and J 1 base, with 9 bases left between them. Per the germline V gene, CDR1 is MDHEN and CDR2 is SYDVKM. The CDR3 reads CASSRERSNQPQHF. The DNA of the CDR3 is TGTGCCAGCAGTCGGGAAAGGAGCAATCAGCCCCAGCATTTT.

The V gene is TRBV6-5, the J gene TRBJ1-2, with D uncertain. Germline CDR1 reads MNHEY; CDR2 reads SVGAGI. The V end was cut by 5 bases, the J end by 6 bases, with 13 bases between. CDR3 length: 13 amino acids. The CDR3 loop reads CASSRPLWHGYTF. As DNA, the CDR3 is TGTGCCAGCAGTCGCCCCCTTTGGCATGGCTACACCTTC.

V and J are TRBV7-9 and TRBJ2-5; D remains unclear. The CDR3 runs to 13 residues. V dropped 1 base and J dropped 3 bases, with 6 bases sitting between them. Per germline, CDR1 SEHNR and CDR2 FQNEAQ (reference sequence). The CDR3 coding sequence is TGTGCCAGCAGCTTAGGTCCGGAAGAGACCCAGTACTTC. Residues: CASSLGPEETQYF.

This chain joins TRBV7-3 and TRBJ2-7; TRBD1 aligns across 10 bases. Germline V gives CDR1 SGHTA, CDR2 FQGTGA. With 4 bases clipped from V and 10 bases from J, the junction kept 7 bases outside the gene matches. The CDR3 spans 13 residues. CDR3 in amino acids: CASSYGTGESQYF. Written as DNA, the CDR3 is TGTGCCAGCAGCTACGGGACAGGGGAGTCCCAGTACTTC.

The chain couples TRBV5-1 to TRBJ2-3; possibly TRBD2 for D (5 bases). The CDR3 covers 15 residues. Germline CDR1 and CDR2: SGHRS and YFSETQ. Trimming shortened V by 0 bases and J by 5 bases, and 13 bases separated the two germline ends. The CDR3 DNA reads as TGCGCCAGCAGCTTGGGGACTTCTCGCGGAGATACGCAGTATTTT. As protein: CASSLGTSRGDTQYF.

The genes are TRBV4-1 and TRBJ2-7; no firm D call. Trimming shortened V by 5 bases and J by 5 bases, and 10 bases separated the two germline ends. Germline lookup yields CDR1 MGHRA and CDR2 YSYEKL. The CDR3 contains 12 residues. CDR3 residues: CASSLPRDEQYF. Written as DNA, the CDR3 is TGCGCCAGCAGCTTACCCCGGGACGAGCAGTACTTC.

The chain employs TRBV5-1 and TRBJ2-2; unclear D gene. CDR3 size: 15 residues. V lost 0 bases to trimming and J lost 1 base, with 7 bases between them. Germline assignment: CDR1 SGHRS and CDR2 YFSETQ. Here the CDR3 reads CASSLGQVNTGELFF. The CDR3 DNA reads TGCGCCAGCAGCTTGGGGCAGGTGAACACCGGGGAGCTGTTTTTT.

This chain connects TRBV2 to TRBJ1-2; the D gene is possibly TRBD1 (5 bases). Trimming took 2 bases from V and 0 from J, leaving 10 bases between them. This CDR3 is built from 15 residues. Germline V lookup: CDR1 SNHLY, CDR2 FYNNEI. The CDR3 loop reads CASSETGQANYGYTF. The CDR3 coding sequence is TGTGCCAGCAGTGAAACAGGACAAGCTAACTATGGCTACACCTTC.

The chain couples TRBV18 to TRBJ1-2; D perhaps matches TRBD1 (6 bases). Trimming removed 0 bases at V and 3 bases at J, with 11 bases between. Germline CDR1 is KGHSH and CDR2 is LQKENI. There are 15 residues in the CDR3. CDR3 sequence (DNA): TGTGCCAGCTCACCACCGACAGGCTCTCACTATGGCTACACCTTC. Encoded protein: CASSPPTGSHYGYTF. Drawing the rest from reference TRBV18 and TRBJ1-2, the complete variable domain is NAGVMQNPRHLVRRRGQEARLRCSPMKGHSHVYWYRQLPEEGLKFMVYLQKENIIDESGMPKERFSAEFPKEGPSILRIQQVVRGDSAAYFCASSPPTGSHYGYTFGSGTRLTVV.

Written as DNA, the CDR3 is TGCGCCAGCAGCCAGACAGGGGCAATGGGTGAAAAACTGTTTTTT. Amino acids: CASSQTGAMGEKLFF. This chain connects TRBV4-1 to TRBJ1-4; 8 bases align to TRBD1. The CDR3 consists of 15 residues. Germline V gene lookup returns CDR1 MGHRA and CDR2 YSYEKL. Germline trimming cut 3 bases from V and 7 bases from J; bases unmatched to any gene: 7.

CDR3 residues: CAARVSGGIQETQYF. CDR3 bases: TGCGCGGCAAGAGTAAGCGGGGGTATCCAAGAGACCCAGTACTTC. The chain recombines TRBV5-1 with TRBJ2-5, with TRBD2 matching 8 bases. The CDR3 consists of 15 residues. Germline V gene lookup returns CDR1 SGHRS and CDR2 YFSETQ.

This rearrangement joins TRBV4-2 to TRBJ2-7, with D possibly TRBD2 on 5 matching bases. Germline CDR1 and CDR2: LGHNA and YNFKEQ. The V gene lost 4 bases and the J gene lost 7 bases, with 14 bases spanning the gap. The CDR3 is made up of 13 amino acids. The CDR3 region has the DNA TGTGCCAGCAGCCTAACCACGACGGGGGAGCAGTACTTC. Translating gives CASSLTTTGEQYF.

The chain combines TRBV6-5 with TRBJ2-7; possible D gene TRBD1, 5 bases. Trimming stripped 1 base from V and 5 bases from J, with 15 bases between. Germline CDR1 reads MNHEY; CDR2 reads SVGAGI. The CDR3 extends over 15 amino acids. CDR3 sequence (DNA): TGTGCCAGCAGTTACTGGGGCGTTGGAGCCCACGAGCAGTACTTC. It codes for CASSYWGVGAHEQYF.

The chain carries TRBV7-8 and TRBJ1-3; 7 bases align to TRBD1. This CDR3 region has 16 residues. The V gene end was trimmed by 5 bases and the J gene end by 0 bases; junction bases not matched to a gene: 7. Germline values: CDR1 SGHVS, CDR2 FQNEAQ. CDR3 coding DNA: TGTGCCAGCAGCGCAGGTCCAGGGGGCTCTGGAAACACCATATATTTT. This encodes CASSAGPGGSGNTIYF.

V gene TRBV4-2 combines with J gene TRBJ2-7; TRBD2 matches at 8 bases. The V and J ends lost 1 base and 3 bases, in that order; junction bases with no gene match: 8. This CDR3 is built from 16 residues. The germline V gene has CDR1 LGHNA and CDR2 YNFKEQ. CDR3 DNA sequence: TGTGCCAGCAGCCAAGTGGGTTGGGGGACTAGCTACGAGCAGTACTTC. Translation: CASSQVGWGTSYEQYF.

The chain employs TRBV25-1 and TRBJ1-1, with 8 bases that match TRBD1. Germline CDR1 and CDR2: MGHDK and SYGVNS. CDR3 length equals 18 residues. V shed 7 bases and J 2 bases; nucleotides not matched to a gene: 18. DNA of the CDR3: TGTGCCAGCACCTCGGGGTTGGGGCCCCAGGGGGCCAACACTGAAGCTTTCTTT. It is translated as CASTSGLGPQGANTEAFF.

The chain joins TRBV6-6 to TRBJ1-2; 8 positions match TRBD1. The CDR3 spans 15 residues. Germline V gene data show CDR1 as MNHNY and CDR2 as SVGAGI (reference sequence). The ends lost 0 bases at V and 1 base at J; junction bases unmatched: 1. The CDR3 DNA follows: TGTGCCAGCAGTTACTCGGGACAGGTTAACTATGGCTACACCTTC. This sequence encodes CASSYSGQVNYGYTF.